The 22 T cell receptor beta chains presented below share a single source sample, sequenced in a study of cytomegalovirus exposure and HLA in healthy donors. The PCR employed 60 Vbeta primers together with 13 Jbeta primers. Clones were sequenced by immunoSEQ multiplex PCR, and TCRdb holds only the in-frame ones, with some missing. The table has 110,000 or so clones, 75% to 85% seen once. Sequenced: PBMCs. These receptors all stem from a man aged 18-30 years in good health and CMV-seronegative.

The genes are TRBV13 and TRBJ1-2; 7 bases line up with TRBD1. The V and J ends lost 5 bases and 8 bases, in that order; junction bases with no gene match: 11. CDR1 is PRHDT, CDR2 FYEKMQ, per germline (reference sequence). The CDR3 is made up of 14 amino acids. The CDR3 DNA reads as TGTGCCAGCAGCCCCCGGACAGGCTCCCCGGGCTACACCTTC. Translated: CASSPRTGSPGYTF. The entire variable domain, with the rest obtained from reference TRBV13 and TRBJ1-2, is as follows: AAGVIQSPRHLIKEKRETATLKCYPIPRHDTVYWYQQGPGQDPQFLISFYEKMQSDKGSIPDRFSAQQFSDYHSELNMSSLELGDSALYFCASSPRTGSPGYTFGSGTRLTVV.

This chain connects TRBV30 to TRBJ2-2; D gene unclear. From germline, CDR1 is GTSNPN and CDR2 SVGIG (reference sequence). Trimming took 4 bases from V and 8 from J, leaving 14 bases between them. This CDR3 has 13 residues. DNA for the CDR3: TGTGCCTGGAATGGAGAGTTCAAAGGGGAGCTGTTTTTT. It specifies CAWNGEFKGELFF. The whole variable domain, filled in from reference TRBV30 and TRBJ2-2, reads SQTIHQWPATLVQPVGSPLSLECTVEGTSNPNLYWYRQAAGRGLQLLFYSVGIGQISSEVPQNLSASRPQDRQFILSSKKLLLSDSGFYLCAWNGEFKGELFFGEGSRLTVL.

This chain links TRBV28 with TRBJ2-1, with 13 bases identical to TRBD2. Looked up from germline, CDR1 is MDHEN and CDR2 is SYDVKM. The CDR3 length is 17 residues. J lost 2 bases, V lost 5 bases, and 6 bases had no gene match. Here the CDR3 DNA reads TGTGCCAGCAGTCCGGGGACTAGCGGGATGGCCTACAATGAGCAGTTCTTC. Its protein is CASSPGTSGMAYNEQFF.

The rearrangement joins TRBV11-2 to TRBJ2-7; D might be TRBD2 (5 bases). Germline V gives CDR1 SGHAT, CDR2 FQNNGV. V lost 2 bases to trimming and J lost 0 bases, with 8 bases between them. The CDR3 extends over 14 amino acids. The CDR3 DNA sequence: TGTGCCAGCAGCTTACTAGCCCCCTCCTACGAGCAGTACTTC. Its protein product is CASSLLAPSYEQYF.

The chain uses TRBV15 and TRBJ1-5; D might be TRBD1 (5 bases). The CDR3 has 15 residues. Germline CDR1 and CDR2: LNHNV and YYDKDF (reference sequence). V dropped 0 bases and J dropped 6 bases, with 12 bases sitting between them. As DNA, the CDR3 is TGTGCCACCAGCAGAGATCAAGGGGTCTCTCAGCCCCAGCATTTT. Protein sequence: CATSRDQGVSQPQHF.

The chain couples TRBV4-3 to TRBJ2-5; D is unclear. The J call may be incorrect, as the DNA end agrees better with TRBJ2-7. Germline V lookup: CDR1 LGHNA, CDR2 YSLEER. This CDR3 is built from 12 residues. For the CDR3, the DNA is TGCGCCAGCAGCCAAGATTTCTACGAGCAGTACTTC. Its protein product is CASSQDFYEQYF.

The chain couples TRBV7-2 to TRBJ1-3; tentatively, D is TRBD1 (6 bases). The V end was cut by 8 bases, the J end by 4 bases, with 12 bases between. Looked up from germline, CDR1 is SGHTA and CDR2 is FQGNSA. The CDR3 is 13 amino acids. The CDR3 nucleotides read TGTGCCAGCCGCCCAGGGGCCGGAAACACCATATATTTT. This gives the protein CASRPGAGNTIYF.

The chain employs TRBV29-1 and TRBJ2-1; 8 bases agree with TRBD1. This CDR3 spans 11 amino acids. CDR1 is SQVTM and CDR2 is ANQGSEA in the germline V gene. V shed 7 bases and J 13 bases; nucleotides not matched to a gene: 9. For the CDR3, the DNA is TGCAGCGGATGGACAGGGCAAGAACAGTTCTTC. Residues: CSGWTGQEQFF.

This chain connects TRBV13 to TRBJ2-1; 7 nucleotides match TRBD2. Germline V gene data show CDR1 as PRHDT and CDR2 as FYEKMQ (reference sequence). V gave up 4 bases and J gave up 5 bases; unmatched junction bases: 8. The CDR3 runs to 15 residues. The CDR3 nucleotides read TGTGCCAGCAGCTCGACCGGGACTACCCACAATGAGCAGTTCTTC. Its translation is CASSSTGTTHNEQFF.

This clone was detected only a few times. The rearrangement links TRBV6-5 to TRBJ1-2; maybe TRBD1 (5 bases). V was pared by 4 bases and J by 6 bases, with 12 bases between. This CDR3 is built from 13 residues. In germline, CDR1 is MNHEY, CDR2 SVGAGI. As DNA, the CDR3 is TGTGCCAGCAGTTCCGGGGGGGGGAATGGCTACACCTTC. Its protein product is CASSSGGGNGYTF.

The chain is built from TRBV5-1 and TRBJ1-1; D is unclear. Germline CDR1 is SGHRS and CDR2 is YFSETQ. The V end lost 4 bases, the J end lost 2 bases, and 9 bases lay between the germline ends. This CDR3 comprises 13 residues. CDR3 DNA: TGCGCCAGCAGCGGAGGACTTAACACTGAAGCTTTCTTT. This sequence encodes CASSGGLNTEAFF.

This sequence joins TRBV30 and TRBJ2-6, with D tentatively TRBD1 (5 bases). Trimming pared 4 bases from V and 8 bases from J, leaving 15 bases between. The germline gives CDR1 GTSNPN, CDR2 SVGIG (reference sequence). This CDR3 has 14 residues. The CDR3 DNA reads as TGTGCCTGGACTGTCAGGGATATTTCCAACGTCCTGACTTTC. Its translation: CAWTVRDISNVLTF. The whole variable domain, remainder taken from reference TRBV30 and TRBJ2-6, is SQTIHQWPATLVQPVGSPLSLECTVEGTSNPNLYWYRQAAGRGLQLLFYSVGIGQISSEVPQNLSASRPQDRQFILSSKKLLLSDSGFYLCAWTVRDISNVLTFGAGSRLTVL.

About this clone: Other DNA sequences in this sample translate to the same CDR3. The chain carries TRBV7-6 and TRBJ2-1, with 8 positions matching TRBD1. The CDR3 is 15 residues long. Germline V gene data show CDR1 as SGHVS and CDR2 as FNYEAQ. Trimming took 3 bases from V and 10 from J; bases not matched to a gene: 11. In nucleotides, the CDR3 is TGTGCCAGCAGCTTGGGGGCCTCAGGGGGCGGCGAGCAGTTCTTC. This translates into CASSLGASGGGEQFF.

The chain has TRBV28 and TRBJ2-2; 7 bases are a match to TRBD2. Germline CDR1 is MDHEN and CDR2 is SYDVKM. This CDR3 comprises 17 residues. Losses at the gene ends were 2 bases for V and 4 bases for J; bases not matched to a gene: 10. CDR3 coding DNA: TGTGCCAGCAGTTTAAACCTCCAGGGAGGGACCACCGGGGAGCTGTTTTTT. Translating gives CASSLNLQGGTTGELFF. Filled out from reference TRBV28 and TRBJ2-2, the complete variable domain reads DVKVTQSSRYLVKRTGEKVFLECVQDMDHENMFWYRQDPGLGLRLIYFSYDVKMKEKGDIPEGYSVSREKKERFSLILESASTNQTSMYLCASSLNLQGGTTGELFFGEGSRLTVL.

This rearrangement joins TRBV18 to TRBJ2-7; 10 positions match TRBD2. Germline-derived CDR1 and CDR2 are KGHSH and LQKENI. The CDR3 covers 19 residues. The V and J ends lost 2 bases and 4 bases, in that order; junction bases with no gene match: 17. The chain's CDR3 is CASSPSRGLASGSSYEQYF. CDR3 DNA sequence: TGTGCCAGCTCACCATCAAGGGGGCTGGCTAGCGGGAGTTCGTACGAGCAGTACTTC.

The chain uses TRBV7-9 and TRBJ2-3; the D gene is possibly TRBD1 (6 bases). The V gene's germline CDR1 is SEHNR and CDR2 FQNEAQ (reference sequence). The V and J ends lost 5 bases and 3 bases respectively, with 9 bases between them. This CDR3 is built from 13 residues. CDR3 nucleotide sequence: TGTGCCAGCAGCGGGGACATAACAGATACGCAGTATTTT. Translating it yields CASSGDITDTQYF.

The rearrangement uses TRBV4-1 and TRBJ2-5; TRBD2 might be the D (5 bases). The V end was cut by 11 bases, the J end by 5 bases, with 12 bases between. Germline assignment: CDR1 MGHRA and CDR2 YSYEKL. The CDR3 totals 11 residues. Here the CDR3 DNA reads TGCGCCCCGGCTAGCATGGAGACCCAGTACTTC. As protein: CAPASMETQYF.

V is TRBV28 and J is TRBJ2-7; TRBD1 matches 9 bases. Germline V gene lookup returns CDR1 MDHEN and CDR2 SYDVKM. The V and J ends lost 6 bases and 5 bases, in that order; junction bases with no gene match: 8. CDR3 length equals 14 residues. The chain's CDR3 is CASSPGQGVDEQYF. DNA for the CDR3: TGTGCCAGCAGCCCGGGACAGGGAGTTGACGAGCAGTACTTC. The whole variable domain, filled in from reference TRBV28 and TRBJ2-7, reads DVKVTQSSRYLVKRTGEKVFLECVQDMDHENMFWYRQDPGLGLRLIYFSYDVKMKEKGDIPEGYSVSREKKERFSLILESASTNQTSMYLCASSPGQGVDEQYFGPGTRLTVT.

This clone has a handful of counts. The chain recombines TRBV6-1 with TRBJ1-1; TRBD1 is a possible D gene (5 bases). V lost 4 bases, J lost 7 bases, and 16 bases lay in between. The CDR3 consists of 14 residues. Germline CDR1 MNHNS, CDR2 SASEGT. The CDR3 DNA follows: TGTGCCAGCAGTGCGAACCTGGGGGACTTTGAAGCTTTCTTT. Translated: CASSANLGDFEAFF.

The CDR3 sequence is CASSSTGGVSTDTQYF. The CDR3 DNA reads as TGCGCCAGCAGCTCTACAGGGGGCGTCAGCACAGATACGCAGTATTTT. V and J are TRBV5-1 and TRBJ2-3; 9 bases are shared with TRBD1. This CDR3 is 16 amino acids long. The J segment lost 0 bases and the V segment lost 3 bases, leaving 5 bases of the junction unmatched. Germline CDR1 reads SGHRS; CDR2 reads YFSETQ.

The rearrangement links TRBV6-6 to TRBJ2-7, with 12 nucleotides matching TRBD2. Germline V CDR1 and CDR2: MNHNY, SVGAGI (reference sequence). With 4 bases clipped from V and 6 bases from J, the junction kept 7 bases outside the gene matches. This CDR3 contains 15 residues. The CDR3 region is CASSSRLAGVSEQYF. The CDR3, as DNA: TGTGCCAGCAGTTCGAGACTAGCGGGAGTATCCGAGCAGTACTTC.

This clone was counted once. The V gene is TRBV2, the J gene TRBJ1-1; D not certain. Germline CDR1 reads SNHLY; CDR2 reads FYNNEI. This CDR3 is built from 12 residues. The V end lost 7 bases, the J end lost 0 bases, and 6 bases lay between the germline ends. CDR3 DNA sequence: TGTGCCAGCAACGGTATGAACACTGAAGCTTTCTTT. It codes for CASNGMNTEAFF.